The source of this TCR beta chain is a study of T cells after yellow fever vaccination. On the study more broadly: Libraries from low-cell-number fractions were prepared with the SMART-Seq v4 Ultra Low Input RNA kit.

From the 5' RACE reads, TCRdb called clonotypes with MiXCR, one entry per CDR3 protein. The table has approximately 70,000 distinct CDR3 sequences, around 7.7% seen once. Per the germline V gene, CDR1 is MDHEN and CDR2 is SYDVKM. The CDR3 length is 14 residues. V was trimmed by 1 base and J by 4 bases, leaving 11 bases between them. This clonotype has only a few counts. The specimen comprised CD8+ T cells sorted from PBMCs, sampled roughly 10 days after the first yellow fever vaccination. The TCR comes from a man aged 18 to 30 who received the YFV17D yellow fever vaccine. The chain combines TRBV28 with TRBJ2-7; D call uncertain. In DNA form, the CDR3 reads TGTGCCAGCAGTTTATACAATAGGCATTACGAGCAGTACGTC. Its translation is CASSLYNRHYEQYV.